The 3 T cell receptor beta chains below all came from one sample that was sequenced in a study of Tregs in tolerant kidney transplant recipients. Measured with immunoSEQ multiplex PCR; TCRdb has only the in-frame clones, and not every one. The sample yields about 52,000 clones, over 80% seen once. Related graft donors supplied nonmyeloablative bone marrow transplants, and mixed chimerism was transient. This material consisted of CD8+ T cells from blood (PBMCs), taken 24 months after the transplant. The receptors stem from a human patient who received a combined kidney and bone marrow transplant. Some T cells may originate from the graft donor.

The rearrangement joins TRBV19 to TRBJ2-7; D perhaps matches TRBD2 (5 bases). This CDR3 region has 14 residues. Germline CDR1 reads LNHDA; CDR2 reads SQIVND (reference sequence). V was trimmed by 4 bases and J by 2 bases, leaving 12 bases between them. The CDR3 DNA is TGTGCCAGTAGTAGCGGGTCAGCGCCCTACGAGCAGTACTTC. It specifies CASSSGSAPYEQYF.

The genes are TRBV19 and TRBJ1-1, with TRBD1 identical over 9 bases. The ends lost 1 base at V and 4 bases at J; junction bases unmatched: 4. CDR3 size: 15 residues. Germline-derived CDR1 and CDR2 are LNHDA and SQIVND (reference sequence). Here the CDR3 reads CASSIGTGVVTEAFF. The CDR3 DNA is TGTGCCAGTAGTATAGGGACAGGGGTAGTCACTGAAGCTTTCTTT.

The V and J genes are TRBV7-9 and TRBJ2-3, with 7 nucleotides matching TRBD1. Trimming took 3 bases from V and 2 from J; bases not matched to a gene: 5. Germline CDR1 reads SEHNR; CDR2 reads FQNEAQ (reference sequence). The length of the CDR3 is 15 residues. CDR3 region: CASSLETGTTDTQYF. The CDR3 coding sequence is TGTGCCAGCAGCTTGGAGACAGGGACCACAGATACGCAGTATTTT.